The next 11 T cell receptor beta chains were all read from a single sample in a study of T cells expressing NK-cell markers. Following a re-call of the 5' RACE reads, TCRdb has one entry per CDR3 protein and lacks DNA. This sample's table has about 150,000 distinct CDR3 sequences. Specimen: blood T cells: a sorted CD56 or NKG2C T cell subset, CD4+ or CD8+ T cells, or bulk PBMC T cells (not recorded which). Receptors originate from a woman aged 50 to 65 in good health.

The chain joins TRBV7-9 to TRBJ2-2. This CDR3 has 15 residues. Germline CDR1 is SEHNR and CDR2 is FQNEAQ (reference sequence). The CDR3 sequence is CASSPITPGTGELFF.

The chain's CDR3 is CSAPDTHTGELFF. The V and J genes are TRBV20-1 and TRBJ2-2. This CDR3 comprises 13 residues. Germline CDR1 and CDR2: DFQATT and SNEGSKA (reference sequence).

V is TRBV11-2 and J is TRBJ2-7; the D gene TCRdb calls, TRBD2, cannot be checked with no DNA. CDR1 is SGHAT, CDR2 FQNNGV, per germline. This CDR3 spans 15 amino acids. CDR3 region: CASSSSPSGDYEQYF.

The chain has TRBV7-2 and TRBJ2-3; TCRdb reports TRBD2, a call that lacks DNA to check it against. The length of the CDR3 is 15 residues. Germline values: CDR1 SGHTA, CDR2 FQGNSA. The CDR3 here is CASREWTSGTDTQYF.

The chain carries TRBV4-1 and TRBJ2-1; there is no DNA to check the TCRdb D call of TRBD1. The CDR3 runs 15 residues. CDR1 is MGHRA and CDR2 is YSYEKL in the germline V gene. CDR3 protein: CASSQETGGADEQFF.

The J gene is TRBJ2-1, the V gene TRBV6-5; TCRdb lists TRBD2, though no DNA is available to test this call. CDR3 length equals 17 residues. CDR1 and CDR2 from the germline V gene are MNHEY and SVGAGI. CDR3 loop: CASSMGLAGVTYNEQFF.

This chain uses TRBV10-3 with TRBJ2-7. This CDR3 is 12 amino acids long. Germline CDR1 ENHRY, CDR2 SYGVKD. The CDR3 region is CAIISPRGEQYF.

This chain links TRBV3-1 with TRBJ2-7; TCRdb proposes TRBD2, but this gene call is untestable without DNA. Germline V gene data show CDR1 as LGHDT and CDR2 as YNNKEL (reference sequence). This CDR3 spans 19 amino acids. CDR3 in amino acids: CASSQGPGVSHWGNYEQYF.

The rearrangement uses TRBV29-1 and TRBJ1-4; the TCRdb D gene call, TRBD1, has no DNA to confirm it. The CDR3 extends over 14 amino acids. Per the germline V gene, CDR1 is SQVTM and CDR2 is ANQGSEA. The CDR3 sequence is CSVEEVPGGEKLFF.

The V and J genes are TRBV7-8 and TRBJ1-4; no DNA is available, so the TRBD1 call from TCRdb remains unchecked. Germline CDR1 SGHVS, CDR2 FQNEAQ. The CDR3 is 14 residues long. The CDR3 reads CASSSGQGNEKLFF.

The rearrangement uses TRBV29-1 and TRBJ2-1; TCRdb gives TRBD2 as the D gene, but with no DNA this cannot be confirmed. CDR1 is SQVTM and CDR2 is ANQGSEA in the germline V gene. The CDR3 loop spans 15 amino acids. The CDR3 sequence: CSVDLGLGLGNEQFF.